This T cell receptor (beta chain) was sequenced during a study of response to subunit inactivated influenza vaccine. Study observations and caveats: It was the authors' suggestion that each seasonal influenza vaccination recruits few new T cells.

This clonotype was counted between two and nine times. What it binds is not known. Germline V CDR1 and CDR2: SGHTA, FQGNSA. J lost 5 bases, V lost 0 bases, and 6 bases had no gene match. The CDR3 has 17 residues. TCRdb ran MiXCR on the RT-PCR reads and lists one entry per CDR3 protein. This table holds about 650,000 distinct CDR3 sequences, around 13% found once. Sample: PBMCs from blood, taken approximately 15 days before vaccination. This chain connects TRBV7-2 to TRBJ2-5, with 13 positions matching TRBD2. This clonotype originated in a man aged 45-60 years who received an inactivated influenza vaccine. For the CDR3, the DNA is TGTGCCAGCAGCTTAGCAGGGACTAGCGGGATTTTGGAGACCCAGTACTTC. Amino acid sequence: CASSLAGTSGILETQYF.